Shown below are 29 T cell receptor beta chains from a single sample sequenced in a study of post-analysis software for immune sequencing data. Study-wide results and limits: Patients carried five TRBV segments more frequently than controls did, and TRBV5-6, TRBV5-1 and TRBV20-1 were among them.

Included in the TCR beta cDNA libraries were unique molecular identifiers. Each CDR3 protein is one row after TCRdb ran MiXCR on the PCR reads. The repertoire holds 650,000 to 900,000 distinct CDR3 sequences, with around 45% as singletons. Antigens for these TCRs are unknown. The sequenced sample consisted of blood. Receptors originate from a girl aged 10-17 years with multiple sclerosis.

The rearrangement uses TRBV24-1 and TRBJ2-7; D might be TRBD2 (5 bases). Between the trimmed V and J ends, which lost 2 bases and 3 bases, there was a span of 7 bases. This CDR3 region has 13 residues. The germline gives CDR1 KGHDR, CDR2 SFDVKD. In nucleotides, the CDR3 is TGTGCCACCAGTGATTATGAGGGCTACGAGCAGTACTTC. Amino acid sequence: CATSDYEGYEQYF.

The CDR3 spells CASSQEPGTSGYNEQFF. CDR3 coding DNA: TGCGCCAGCAGCCAAGAGCCCGGGACTAGCGGCTACAATGAGCAGTTCTTC. The V and J genes are TRBV4-1 and TRBJ2-1, with TRBD2 identical over 11 bases. CDR1 MGHRA and CDR2 YSYEKL come from the germline V gene. This CDR3 has 17 residues. The V segment lost 0 bases and the J segment 3 bases; nucleotides outside the gene matches: 4.

There are a few counts of this clonotype. This rearrangement joins TRBV10-3 to TRBJ2-1, with 11 bases aligning to TRBD2. The CDR3 consists of 14 residues. The germline V gene encodes CDR1 ENHRY and CDR2 SYGVKD. V was pared by 7 bases and J by 7 bases, with 6 bases of the junction left unmatched. The DNA of the CDR3 is TGTGCCATCAAACTAGCGGGAGAAAAGAATGAGCAGTTCTTC. Amino acid sequence: CAIKLAGEKNEQFF.

The rearrangement links TRBV2 to TRBJ2-7; 13 nucleotides agree with TRBD2. Germline V gene data show CDR1 as SNHLY and CDR2 as FYNNEI. The CDR3 is made up of 16 amino acids. The V segment lost 5 bases and the J segment 1 base; nucleotides outside the gene matches: 5. The CDR3 loop is CASSRLAGGASYEQYF. In DNA form, the CDR3 reads TGTGCCAGCAGTCGACTAGCGGGAGGTGCGTCCTACGAGCAGTACTTC.

The chain links TRBV6-1 to TRBJ2-1; D might be TRBD2 (6 bases). Between the trimmed V and J ends, which lost 8 bases and 2 bases, there was a span of 19 bases. Germline CDR1 and CDR2: MNHNS and SASEGT. The CDR3 extends over 16 amino acids. CDR3 nucleotides: TGTGCCAGCGGCGGTAGCCGGGAGATCGCCTACAATGAGCAGTTCTTC. It specifies CASGGSREIAYNEQFF.

The chain employs TRBV6-6 and TRBJ1-1; a possible D gene is TRBD1 (6 bases). V was shortened by 6 bases and J by 3 bases, with 14 bases between the two germline ends. The length of the CDR3 is 14 residues. The germline gives CDR1 MNHNY, CDR2 SVGAGI (reference sequence). The CDR3 loop is CASSPRGAHTEAFF. The DNA of the CDR3 is TGTGCCAGCAGCCCTAGGGGGGCACACACTGAAGCTTTCTTT.

The CDR3 DNA reads as TGTGCCAGCAGTCTGGGCGGGACATCTAGGCCCTACGAGCAGTACTTC. As protein: CASSLGGTSRPYEQYF. V gene TRBV27 combines with J gene TRBJ2-7; either TRBD1 or TRBD2 may supply D (6 bases each). Germline V gives CDR1 MNHEY, CDR2 SMNVEV (reference sequence). V gave up 5 bases and J gave up 2 bases, with 19 bases separating them. The CDR3 consists of 16 residues.

The chain is built from TRBV30 and TRBJ2-1, with 8 bases matching TRBD2. The CDR3 totals 13 residues. V shed 5 bases, J shed 3 bases, and the junction held 3 bases outside the gene matches. Germline V gives CDR1 GTSNPN, CDR2 SVGIG (reference sequence). The CDR3 region has the DNA TGTGCCTGGGAACTAGCGGTCTACAATGAGCAGTTCTTC. Translating it yields CAWELAVYNEQFF.

This chain uses TRBV12-3 or TRBV12-4 with TRBJ2-3, with D uncertain. With 7 bases removed from V and 5 bases from J, the gap between germline ends came to 13 bases. The CDR3 covers 13 residues. For the CDR3, the DNA is TGTGCCAGCATACCAATAGACCGAGATACGCAGTATTTT. This gives the protein CASIPIDRDTQYF.

This clonotype was detected only a few times. The V call is TRBV29-1, the J call TRBJ2-1, with 7 nucleotides matching TRBD1. Germline assignment: CDR1 SQVTM and CDR2 ANQGSEA. The CDR3 runs to 15 residues. The J segment lost 1 base and the V segment lost 6 bases, leaving 9 bases of the junction unmatched. CDR3 sequence (DNA): TGCAGCGTCCGGGGCCGGGACAGTTCCTACAATGAGCAGTTCTTC. It yields the protein CSVRGRDSSYNEQFF.

V and J are TRBV7-9 and TRBJ2-5, with 8 positions matching TRBD1. The last part of the DNA fits TRBJ2-7 better; the J call may be wrong. The CDR3 is 14 amino acids. Germline V CDR1 and CDR2: SEHNR, FQNEAQ (reference sequence). Here the CDR3 DNA reads TGTGCCAGCAGCCCGACAGGGGAATGGTACGAGCAGTACTTC. It is translated as CASSPTGEWYEQYF.

Comment on this clonotype: The junction departs from the called germline gene at one end, perhaps through a read error. The genes are TRBV5-5 and TRBJ1-2, with D uncertain. From germline, CDR1 is SGHKS and CDR2 YYEKEE (reference sequence). The CDR3 runs 14 residues. The CDR3 nucleotides are TGTGCCAGCAGCTTGGCCCACGGGAACTATGGCTGCACCTTC. Amino acid sequence: CASSLAHGNYGCTF.

This clonotype was observed a handful of times. V gene TRBV29-1 combines with J gene TRBJ2-1; 9 bases agree with TRBD2. CDR1 and CDR2 (germline): SQVTM, ANQGSEA. The CDR3 extends over 15 amino acids. V was pared by 6 bases and J by 6 bases, with 12 bases of the junction left unmatched. The CDR3 loop is CSVSLRLAGFNEQFF. The CDR3 DNA follows: TGCAGCGTAAGCTTAAGGCTAGCGGGATTCAATGAGCAGTTCTTC.

The rearrangement uses TRBV13 and TRBJ1-2, with TRBD1 identical over 7 bases. Germline CDR1 reads PRHDT; CDR2 reads FYEKMQ (reference sequence). The J segment lost 4 bases and the V segment lost 1 base, leaving 3 bases of the junction unmatched. The CDR3 runs 14 residues. The CDR3, as DNA: TGTGCCAGCAGCTTAGAACAGGGGATCTATGGCTACACCTTC. Protein product: CASSLEQGIYGYTF.

This sequence joins TRBV20-1 and TRBJ2-4, with TRBD1 identical over 12 bases. The CDR3 is made up of 17 amino acids. The germline gives CDR1 DFQATT, CDR2 SNEGSKA (reference sequence). The junction had 6 bases not matched to a gene; V was cut back by 0 bases and J by 3 bases. The CDR3 spells CSARERDRGLDKNIQYF. CDR3 DNA: TGCAGTGCTAGAGAACGGGACAGGGGGCTTGACAAAAACATTCAGTACTTC.

This clonotype was counted between two and nine times. The genes are TRBV29-1 and TRBJ2-7; 7 positions match TRBD2. There are 15 residues in the CDR3. V was pared by 0 bases and J by 7 bases, with 12 bases of the junction left unmatched. Germline V lookup: CDR1 SQVTM, CDR2 ANQGSEA. This CDR3 reads CSVEDPDAGAREQYF. For the CDR3, the DNA is TGCAGCGTTGAAGATCCCGATGCGGGAGCAAGGGAGCAGTACTTC.

This chain links TRBV3-1 with TRBJ2-1; D uncertain. This CDR3 region has 12 residues. Germline V CDR1 and CDR2: LGHDT, YNNKEL (reference sequence). Trimming took off 2 bases at V and 5 bases at J, with 4 bases between the two ends. This CDR3 reads CASSQWNNEQFF. CDR3 coding DNA: TGTGCCAGCAGCCAATGGAACAATGAGCAGTTCTTC.

CDR3 in DNA: TGCAGTGCAAGACTAGCGGGAGGGCCCTTGGAGCAGTTCTTC. This codes for CSARLAGGPLEQFF. This chain uses TRBV20-1 with TRBJ2-1, with 14 nucleotides matching TRBD2. The germline V gene has CDR1 DFQATT and CDR2 SNEGSKA (reference sequence). V was pared by 6 bases and J by 10 bases, with 8 bases of the junction left unmatched. The CDR3 consists of 14 residues.

The chain recombines TRBV6-2 or TRBV6-3 with TRBJ2-1; 10 bases align to TRBD2. Germline CDR1 MNHEY, CDR2 SVGEGT. This CDR3 is 18 amino acids long. V was clipped by 2 bases and J by 5 bases; unmatched bases: 12. The CDR3 DNA follows: TGTGCCAGCAGTTACGACCTTCCCCTAGCGGGAGCGGACAATGAGCAGTTCTTC. Translating gives CASSYDLPLAGADNEQFF.

A few counts support this clonotype. The gene calls are TRBV28 and TRBJ2-3, with TRBD1 identical over 7 bases. Germline lookup yields CDR1 MDHEN and CDR2 SYDVKM. The V segment lost 3 bases and the J segment 3 bases; nucleotides outside the gene matches: 3. This CDR3 has 14 amino acids. The CDR3 DNA sequence: TGTGCCAGCAGTTTGGGACAGACAACAGATACGCAGTATTTT. Protein: CASSLGQTTDTQYF.

A few counts support this clonotype. The chain has TRBV12-3 or TRBV12-4 and TRBJ1-2, with 7 bases that match TRBD1. The CDR3 has 15 residues. V lost 5 bases to trimming and J lost 0 bases; unmatched junction nucleotides: 6. CDR3 residues: CASSVGQAANYGYTF. CDR3 DNA sequence: TGTGCCAGCAGTGTAGGACAGGCAGCTAACTATGGCTACACCTTC.

J is TRBJ1-1 and V is TRBV5-1; TRBD1 is a possible D gene (6 bases). The CDR3 is made up of 15 amino acids. The ends were cut back, 0 bases at V and 4 bases at J, with 13 bases in the middle. Germline V gene data show CDR1 as SGHRS and CDR2 as YFSETQ. CDR3 sequence (DNA): TGCGCCAGCAGCTTGGGACGGGGGCTGGGCACTGAAGCTTTCTTT. It is translated as CASSLGRGLGTEAFF.

J is TRBJ2-1 and V is TRBV25-1; TRBD1 or TRBD2 may be the D gene (5 bases each). The CDR3 is 14 amino acids. Trimming left V 6 bases short and J 4 bases short, with 13 bases between. Looked up from germline, CDR1 is MGHDK and CDR2 is SYGVNS. The CDR3 nucleotides are TGTGCCAGCAGCGGGACCCGGCAATACAATGAGCAGTTCTTC. It is translated as CASSGTRQYNEQFF.

In this sample, this clonotype turned up once. V and J are TRBV4-1 and TRBJ2-1, with D perhaps given as TRBD1 or TRBD2 (5 bases each). Germline loops: CDR1 MGHRA, CDR2 YSYEKL. This CDR3 is 13 amino acids long. Trimming took 4 bases from V and 10 from J, leaving 14 bases between them. CDR3 nucleotides: TGCGCCAGCAGCCCCGGGGCCTCCTTCGAGCAGTTCTTC. It specifies CASSPGASFEQFF.

The CDR3 sequence: CASSQEGGRGYTF. CDR3 coding DNA: TGCGCCAGCAGCCAAGAGGGCGGTAGGGGCTACACCTTC. The chain is built from TRBV4-3 and TRBJ1-2; the D is unclear. Germline loops: CDR1 LGHNA, CDR2 YSLEER. The V and J ends lost 0 bases and 8 bases respectively, with 10 bases between them. CDR3 length equals 13 residues.

The rearrangement uses TRBV11-3 and TRBJ2-3, with a tentative D call TRBD1 (7 bases). From germline, CDR1 is SGHNT and CDR2 YENEEA. This CDR3 is 16 amino acids long. Trimming removed 0 bases from V and 6 bases from J, with 16 bases in between. CDR3 in amino acids: CASSLEGGYREDTQYF. In DNA, the CDR3 is TGTGCCAGCAGCTTAGAAGGGGGCTACCGGGAGGATACGCAGTATTTT. Looking up the rest from reference TRBV11-3 and TRBJ2-3 gives the full variable domain: EAGVVQSPRYKIIEKKQPVAFWCNPISGHNTLYWYLQNLGQGPELLIRYENEEAVDDSQLPKDRFSAERLKGVDSTLKIQPAELGDSAVYLCASSLEGGYREDTQYFGPGTRLTVL.

This chain links TRBV15 with TRBJ1-4; D is unclear. The CDR3 loop spans 13 amino acids. Between the trimmed V and J ends, which lost 1 base and 5 bases, there was a span of 5 bases. Germline V lookup: CDR1 LNHNV, CDR2 YYDKDF (reference sequence). CDR3 loop: CATSRVGNEKLFF. The DNA of the CDR3 is TGTGCCACCAGCAGAGTTGGGAATGAAAAACTGTTTTTT.

The chain joins TRBV7-2 to TRBJ2-7, with 7 bases fitting TRBD2. In germline, CDR1 is SGHTA, CDR2 FQGNSA. After removal of 6 bases from V and 2 bases from J, the junction contained 10 bases not matched to a gene. The CDR3 consists of 15 residues. In nucleotides, the CDR3 is TGTGCCAGCAGAGGAGGGACTAAACATCCCTACGAGCAGTACTTC. Amino acid sequence: CASRGGTKHPYEQYF.

This clonotype showed up just a few times. This chain connects TRBV28 to TRBJ2-3, with 9 positions matching TRBD1. Germline CDR1 reads MDHEN; CDR2 reads SYDVKM. With 4 bases clipped from V and 3 bases from J, the junction kept 5 bases outside the gene matches. The CDR3 totals 15 residues. In DNA, the CDR3 is TGTGCCAGCAGTTATAGGGACAGGGTAACAGATACGCAGTATTTT. Protein product: CASSYRDRVTDTQYF.